The clone carrying this TCR beta chain was counted once. The sample is drawn from a study of blood T cell repertoires in COVID-19. For the study at large: Nucleic acid was either cDNA or gDNA, and it came from T cells, B-cell-depleted T cells, or PBMCs.

Donors were grouped by their self-reported clinical history. In Cohort 3, a recovered donor had either two negative PCRs, clearance, or symptom resolution. This CDR3 contains 15 residues. From germline, CDR1 is SGHRS and CDR2 YFSETQ. V lost 4 bases, J lost 14 bases, and 17 bases stayed unmatched. Clones were read by immunoSEQ multiplex PCR, and TCRdb kept only the in-frame ones, dropping some. The sample contains approximately 160,000 clones, less than 90% of which appear only once. V and J are TRBV5-1 and TRBJ2-3, with 9 bases that match TRBD1. The sequenced sample consisted of PBMCs or T cells enriched from blood (not recorded which). The source is a woman in her forties or fifties who had recovered from COVID-19. The CDR3 sequence is CASSHRDRDRPRLYF. The CDR3 DNA sequence: TGCGCCAGCAGCCACCGGGACAGGGATCGTCCTCGCTTGTATTTT.